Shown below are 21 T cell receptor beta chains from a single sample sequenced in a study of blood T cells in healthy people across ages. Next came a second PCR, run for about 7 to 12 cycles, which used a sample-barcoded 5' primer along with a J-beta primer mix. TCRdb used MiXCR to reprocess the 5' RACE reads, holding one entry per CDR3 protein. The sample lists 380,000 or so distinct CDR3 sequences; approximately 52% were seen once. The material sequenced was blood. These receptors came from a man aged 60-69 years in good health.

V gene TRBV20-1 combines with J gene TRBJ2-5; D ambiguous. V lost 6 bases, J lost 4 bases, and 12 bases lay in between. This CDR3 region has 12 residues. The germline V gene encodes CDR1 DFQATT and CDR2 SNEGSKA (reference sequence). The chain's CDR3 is CSADHTRETQYF. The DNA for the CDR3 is TGCAGTGCGGACCATACCAGAGAGACCCAGTACTTC.

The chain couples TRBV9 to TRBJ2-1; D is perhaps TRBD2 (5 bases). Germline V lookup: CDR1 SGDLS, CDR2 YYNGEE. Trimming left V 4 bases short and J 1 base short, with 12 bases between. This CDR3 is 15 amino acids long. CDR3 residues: CASSPQTISYNEQFF. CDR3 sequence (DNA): TGTGCCAGCAGCCCCCAGACTATATCCTACAATGAGCAGTTCTTC. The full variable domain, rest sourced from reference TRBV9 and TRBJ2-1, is DSGVTQTPKHLITATGQRVTLRCSPRSGDLSVYWYQQSLDQGLQFLIQYYNGEERAKGNILERFSAQQFPDLHSELNLSSLELGDSALYFCASSPQTISYNEQFFGPGTRLTVL.

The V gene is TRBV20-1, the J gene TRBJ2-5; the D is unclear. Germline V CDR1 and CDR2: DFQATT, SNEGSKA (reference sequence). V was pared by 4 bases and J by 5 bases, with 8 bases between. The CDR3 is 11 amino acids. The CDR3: CSAIAVETQYF. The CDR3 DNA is TGCAGTGCTATTGCCGTGGAGACCCAGTACTTC.

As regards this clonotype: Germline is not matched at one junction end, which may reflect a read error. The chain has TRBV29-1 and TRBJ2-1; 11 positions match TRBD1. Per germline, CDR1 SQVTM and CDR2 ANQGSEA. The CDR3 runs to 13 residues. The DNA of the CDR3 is TGCAGCTCGAGGACAGGGGGCTACGATGAGCAGTTCTTC. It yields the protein CSSRTGGYDEQFF.

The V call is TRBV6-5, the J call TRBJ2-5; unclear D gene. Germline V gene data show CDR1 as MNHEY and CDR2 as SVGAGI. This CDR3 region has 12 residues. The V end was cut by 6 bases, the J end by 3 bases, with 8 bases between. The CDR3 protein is CASRSLEETQYF. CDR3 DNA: TGTGCCAGCAGGTCCCTTGAAGAGACCCAGTACTTC.

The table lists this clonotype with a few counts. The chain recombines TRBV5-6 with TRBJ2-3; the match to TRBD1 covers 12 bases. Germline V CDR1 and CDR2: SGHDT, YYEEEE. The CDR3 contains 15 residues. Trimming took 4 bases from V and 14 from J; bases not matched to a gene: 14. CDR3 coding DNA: TGTGCCAGCAGCCTATCCGGGACAGGGGGCTGGGTTCTGTATTTT. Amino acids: CASSLSGTGGWVLYF. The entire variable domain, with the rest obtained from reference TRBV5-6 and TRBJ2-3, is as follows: DAGVTQSPTHLIKTRGQQVTLRCSPKSGHDTVSWYQQALGQGPQFIFQYYEEEERQRGNFPDRFSGHQFPNYSSELNVNALLLGDSALYLCASSLSGTGGWVLYFGPGTRLTVL.

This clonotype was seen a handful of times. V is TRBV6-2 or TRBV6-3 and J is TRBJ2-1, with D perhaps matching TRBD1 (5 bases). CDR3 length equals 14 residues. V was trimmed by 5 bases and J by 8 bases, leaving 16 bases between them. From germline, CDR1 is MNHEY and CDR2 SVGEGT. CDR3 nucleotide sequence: TGTGCCAGCAGTGGGGTGGGGCCGCGCGATGAGCAGTTCTTC. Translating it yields CASSGVGPRDEQFF.

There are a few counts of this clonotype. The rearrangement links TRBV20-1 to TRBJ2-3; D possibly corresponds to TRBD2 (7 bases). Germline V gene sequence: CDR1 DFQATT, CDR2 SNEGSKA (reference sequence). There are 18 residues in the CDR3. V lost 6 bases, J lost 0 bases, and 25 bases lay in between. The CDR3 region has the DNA TGCAGTGCCCCCACCACAGGGCTAGCGGACGTTAGCACAGATACGCAGTATTTT. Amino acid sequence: CSAPTTGLADVSTDTQYF.

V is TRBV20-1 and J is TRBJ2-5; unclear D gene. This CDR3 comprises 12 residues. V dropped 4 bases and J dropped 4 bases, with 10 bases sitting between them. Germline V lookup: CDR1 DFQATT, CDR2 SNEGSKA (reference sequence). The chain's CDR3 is CSAKVVGETQYF. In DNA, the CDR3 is TGCAGTGCTAAGGTCGTGGGAGAGACCCAGTACTTC.

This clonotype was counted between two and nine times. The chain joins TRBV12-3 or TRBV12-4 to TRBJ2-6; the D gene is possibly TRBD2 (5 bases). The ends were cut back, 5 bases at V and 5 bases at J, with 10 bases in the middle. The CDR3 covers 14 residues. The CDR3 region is CASSLRGRANVLTF. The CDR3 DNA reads TGTGCCAGCAGTCTCCGGGGTAGGGCCAACGTCCTGACTTTC.

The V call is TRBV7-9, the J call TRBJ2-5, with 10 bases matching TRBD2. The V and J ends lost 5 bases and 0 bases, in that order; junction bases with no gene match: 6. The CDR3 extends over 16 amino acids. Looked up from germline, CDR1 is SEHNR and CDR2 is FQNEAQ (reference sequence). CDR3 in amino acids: CASSPRTSGNQETQYF. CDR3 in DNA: TGTGCCAGCAGCCCTCGGACTAGCGGCAACCAAGAGACCCAGTACTTC.

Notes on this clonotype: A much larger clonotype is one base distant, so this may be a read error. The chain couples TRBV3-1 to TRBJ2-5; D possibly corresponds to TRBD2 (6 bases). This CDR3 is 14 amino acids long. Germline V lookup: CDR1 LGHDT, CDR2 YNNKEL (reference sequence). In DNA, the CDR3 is TGTGCCGGCAGCCAAGATGGAAGCGGGGAGACCCAGTACTTC. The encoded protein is CAGSQDGSGETQYF.

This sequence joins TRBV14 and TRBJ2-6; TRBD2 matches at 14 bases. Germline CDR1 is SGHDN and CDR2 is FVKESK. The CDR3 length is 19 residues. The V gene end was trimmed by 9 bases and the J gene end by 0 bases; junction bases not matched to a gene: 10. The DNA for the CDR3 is TGTGCCAGGGCACCGGGACTAGCGGGAGTTGGCTCTGGGGCCAACGTCCTGACTTTC. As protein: CARAPGLAGVGSGANVLTF.

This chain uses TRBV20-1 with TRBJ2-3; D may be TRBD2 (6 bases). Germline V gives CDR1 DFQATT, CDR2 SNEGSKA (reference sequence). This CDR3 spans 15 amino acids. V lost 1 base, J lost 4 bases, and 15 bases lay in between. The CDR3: CSARVWRDGSDTQYF. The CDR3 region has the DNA TGCAGTGCTAGAGTCTGGCGGGACGGGTCAGATACGCAGTATTTT.

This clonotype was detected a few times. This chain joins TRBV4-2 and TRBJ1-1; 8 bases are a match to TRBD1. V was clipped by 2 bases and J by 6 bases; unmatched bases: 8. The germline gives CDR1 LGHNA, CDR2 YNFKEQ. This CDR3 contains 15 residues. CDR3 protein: CASSQPSGQGAEAFF. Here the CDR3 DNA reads TGTGCCAGCAGCCAACCTTCAGGACAGGGCGCTGAAGCTTTCTTT.

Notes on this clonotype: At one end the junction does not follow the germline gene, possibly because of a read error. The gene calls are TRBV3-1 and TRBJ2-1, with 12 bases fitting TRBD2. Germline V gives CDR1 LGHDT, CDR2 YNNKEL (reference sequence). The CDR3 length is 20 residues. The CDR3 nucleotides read TGTGTCAGCAGCCAAGAATGGGGGTTAACTAGCGGGGGGACAAACAATGAGCAGTTCTTC. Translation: CVSSQEWGLTSGGTNNEQFF.

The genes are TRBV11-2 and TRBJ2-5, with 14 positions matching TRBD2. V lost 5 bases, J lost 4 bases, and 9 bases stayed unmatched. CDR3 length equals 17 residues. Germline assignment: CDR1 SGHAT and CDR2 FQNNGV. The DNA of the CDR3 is TGTGCCAGCAGCCATACGACTAGCGGGAGGGCCAGAGAGACCCAGTACTTC. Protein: CASSHTTSGRARETQYF.

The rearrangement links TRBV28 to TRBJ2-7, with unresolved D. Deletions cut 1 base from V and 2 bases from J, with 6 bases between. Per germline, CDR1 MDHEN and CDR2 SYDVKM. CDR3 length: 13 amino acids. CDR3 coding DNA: TGTGCCAGCAGTTTATCCGAGACCTACGAGCAGTACTTC. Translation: CASSLSETYEQYF.

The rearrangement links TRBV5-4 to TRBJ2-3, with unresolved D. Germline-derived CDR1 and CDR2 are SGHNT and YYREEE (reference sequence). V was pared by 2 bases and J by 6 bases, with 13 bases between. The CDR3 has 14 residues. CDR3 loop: CASSFLRNFDTQYF. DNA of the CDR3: TGTGCCAGCAGCTTTCTCCGGAATTTCGATACGCAGTATTTT.

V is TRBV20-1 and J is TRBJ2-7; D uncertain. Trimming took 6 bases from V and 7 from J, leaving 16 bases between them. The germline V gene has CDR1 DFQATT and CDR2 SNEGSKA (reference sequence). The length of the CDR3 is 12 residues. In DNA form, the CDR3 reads TGCAGTGCCGGACCCCCGACCGAGGAGCAGTACTTC. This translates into CSAGPPTEEQYF.

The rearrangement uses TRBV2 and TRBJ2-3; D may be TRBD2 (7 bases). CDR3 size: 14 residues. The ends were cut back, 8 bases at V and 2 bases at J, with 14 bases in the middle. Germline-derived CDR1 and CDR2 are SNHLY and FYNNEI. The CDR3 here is CASAEGGATDTQYF. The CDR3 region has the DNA TGTGCCAGCGCAGAAGGGGGGGCCACAGATACGCAGTATTTT.